The T cell receptor beta chain described here comes from a study of vaccination effects on CD4 cells after COVID-19. General observations from the study: Clonal contraction was marked in infection- and vaccine-induced clones late after vaccination.

With the ViraFEST assay, the study expanded antigen-specific CD4+ T cells using viral peptide pools, then sequenced them. A roughly ten-day culture period preceded the isolation of CD4+ T cells. The healthy vaccine recipients, who had no prior SARS-CoV-2 infection, showed negative nucleocapsid antibodies. For each well, roughly 2 million PBMC were cultured with 10 IU/ml IL-2 and 9.5 to 10 ug/ml peptides. Half the medium was swapped for IL-2 medium on days 3 and 7. The table came from immunoSEQ multiplex PCR; TCRdb's copy has only in-frame clones and leaves some out. Here the sample spans about 73,000 clones, approximately 75% being singletons. Germline assignment: CDR1 SGHRS and CDR2 YFSETQ. The CDR3 loop spans 14 amino acids. With V trimmed by 1 base and J by 4 bases, 4 bases remained unmatched. Concerning this clone itself: Its antigen remains unidentified.

The clonotype originates from a human donor who received a COVID-19 vaccine. The starting material was CD4+ T cells from PBMCs cultured with HCoV-NL63 spike peptides, obtained before COVID-19 vaccination. The gene calls are TRBV5-1 and TRBJ2-5, with 7 bases that match TRBD2. CDR3 sequence: CASSLIGGRETQYF. The DNA of the CDR3 is TGCGCCAGCAGCTTGATCGGGGGGAGAGAGACCCAGTACTTC.